This T cell receptor beta chain was sequenced for a study of control samples from healthy donors and cancer patients. The method was immunoSEQ multiplex PCR; TCRdb's version includes in-frame clones alone and lacks a portion of them. The sample lists more than 150,000 clones; 93% were seen once. The CDR3 has 13 residues. CDR1 KGHDR and CDR2 SFDVKD come from the germline V gene. V lost 4 bases and J 7 bases, leaving 12 bases between the germline ends. Sequencing was carried out using blood. The genes are TRBV24-1 and TRBJ2-5; D possibly corresponds to TRBD1 (6 bases). This clonotype was sampled from a man aged 50-60 years in good health. The CDR3 DNA sequence: TGTGCCACCAGTGACAACAGGGTTGTGACCCAGTACTTC. Its protein is CATSDNRVVTQYF.